This TCR beta chain originates from a study of human T cells and chemical hapten exposure. TCRdb independently ran MiXCR on the RACE reads; one entry per CDR3 protein. This table holds about 380,000 distinct CDR3 sequences, around 5% found once. This clonotype was seen many times. Time point in this sample: patch test 1, 2 weeks after DPC sensitization. The sample's treatment: therapeutic diphenylcyclopropenone sensitization with weekly scalp DPC. The V gene lost 1 base and the J gene lost 7 bases, with 8 bases spanning the gap. The CDR3 has 12 residues. The clonotype comes from a woman aged 45 to 65 with alopecia areata. Some clones in this sample may be carry-over from other donors' samples. The chain uses TRBV12-3 or TRBV12-4 and TRBJ2-7; a possible D gene is TRBD2 (5 bases). Material: whole blood, obtained in connection with sensitization to the hapten diphenylcyclopropenone (DPC). This CDR3 reads CASSLGLAEQYF. The CDR3 coding sequence is TGTGCCAGCAGTTTAGGATTAGCGGAGCAGTACTTC.